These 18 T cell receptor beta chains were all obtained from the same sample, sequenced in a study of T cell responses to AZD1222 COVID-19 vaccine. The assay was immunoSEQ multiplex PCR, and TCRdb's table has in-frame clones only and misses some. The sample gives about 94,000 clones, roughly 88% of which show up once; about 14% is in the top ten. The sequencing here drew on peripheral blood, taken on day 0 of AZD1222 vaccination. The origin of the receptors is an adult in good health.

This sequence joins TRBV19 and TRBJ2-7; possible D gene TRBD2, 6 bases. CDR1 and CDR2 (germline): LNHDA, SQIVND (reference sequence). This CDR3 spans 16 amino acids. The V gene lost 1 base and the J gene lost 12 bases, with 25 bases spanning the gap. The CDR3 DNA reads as TGTGCCAGTAGTATAGGTCATAGCGGCCTCCCTGGTACGTGGTACTTC. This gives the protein CASSIGHSGLPGTWYF.

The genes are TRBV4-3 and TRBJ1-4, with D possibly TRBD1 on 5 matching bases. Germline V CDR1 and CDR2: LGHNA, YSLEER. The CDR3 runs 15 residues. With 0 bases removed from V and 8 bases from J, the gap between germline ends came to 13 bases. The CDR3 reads CASSQEGGAGEKLFF. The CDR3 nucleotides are TGCGCCAGCAGCCAAGAAGGAGGGGCAGGGGAAAAACTGTTTTTT.

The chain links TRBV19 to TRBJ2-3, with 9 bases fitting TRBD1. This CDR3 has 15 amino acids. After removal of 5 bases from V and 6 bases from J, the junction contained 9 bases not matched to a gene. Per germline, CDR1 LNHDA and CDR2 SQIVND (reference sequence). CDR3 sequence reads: CASSGRDREVDTQYF. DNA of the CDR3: TGTGCCAGTAGTGGACGGGACAGGGAGGTTGATACGCAGTATTTT.

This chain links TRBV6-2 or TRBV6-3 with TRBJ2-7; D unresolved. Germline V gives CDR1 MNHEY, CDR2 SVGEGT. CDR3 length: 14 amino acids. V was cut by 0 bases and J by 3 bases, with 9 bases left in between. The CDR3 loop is CASSYSYGLYEQYF. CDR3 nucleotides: TGTGCCAGCAGTTACTCCTACGGTCTCTACGAGCAGTACTTC.

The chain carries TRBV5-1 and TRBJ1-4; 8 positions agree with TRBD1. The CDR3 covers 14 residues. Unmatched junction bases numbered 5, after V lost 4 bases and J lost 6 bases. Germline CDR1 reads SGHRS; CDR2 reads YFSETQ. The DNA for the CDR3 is TGCGCCAGCAGCGACAGGGGCAGGGATGAAAAACTGTTTTTT. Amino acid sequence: CASSDRGRDEKLFF.

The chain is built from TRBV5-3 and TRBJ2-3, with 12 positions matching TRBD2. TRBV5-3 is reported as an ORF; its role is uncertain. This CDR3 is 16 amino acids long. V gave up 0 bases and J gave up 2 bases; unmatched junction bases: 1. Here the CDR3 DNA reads TGTGCCAGAAGCTTGGGACTAGCGGGGGACACAGATACGCAGTATTTT. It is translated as CARSLGLAGDTDTQYF.

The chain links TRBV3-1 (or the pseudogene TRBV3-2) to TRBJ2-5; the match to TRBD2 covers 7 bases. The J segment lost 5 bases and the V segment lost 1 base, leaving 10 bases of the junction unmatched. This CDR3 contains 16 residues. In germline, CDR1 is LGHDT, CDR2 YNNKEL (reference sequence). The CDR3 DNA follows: TGTGCCAGCAGCCAAGGAGCGACTAGCCGGGGGGAGACCCAGTACTTC. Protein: CASSQGATSRGETQYF.

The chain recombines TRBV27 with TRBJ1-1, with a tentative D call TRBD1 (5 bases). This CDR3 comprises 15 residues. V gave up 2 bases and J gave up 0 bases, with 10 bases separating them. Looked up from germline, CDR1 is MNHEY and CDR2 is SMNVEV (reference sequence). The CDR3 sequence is CASSLEAGMNTEAFF. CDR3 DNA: TGTGCCAGCAGTTTAGAGGCAGGGATGAACACTGAAGCTTTCTTT.

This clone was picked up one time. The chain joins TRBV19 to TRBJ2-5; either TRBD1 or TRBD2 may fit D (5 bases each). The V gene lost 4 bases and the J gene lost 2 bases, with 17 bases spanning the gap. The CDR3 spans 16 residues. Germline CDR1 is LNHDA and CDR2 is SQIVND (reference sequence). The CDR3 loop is CASSNIGRDGQETQYF. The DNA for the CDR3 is TGTGCCAGTAGTAATATAGGCAGGGACGGGCAAGAGACCCAGTACTTC.

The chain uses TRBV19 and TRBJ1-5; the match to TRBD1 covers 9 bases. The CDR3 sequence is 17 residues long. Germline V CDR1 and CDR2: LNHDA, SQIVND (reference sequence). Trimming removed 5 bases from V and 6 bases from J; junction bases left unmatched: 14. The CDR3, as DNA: TGTGCCAGTAGTGTGACAGGGGGGAAGTATATTCTTCAGCCCCAGCATTTT. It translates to CASSVTGGKYILQPQHF.

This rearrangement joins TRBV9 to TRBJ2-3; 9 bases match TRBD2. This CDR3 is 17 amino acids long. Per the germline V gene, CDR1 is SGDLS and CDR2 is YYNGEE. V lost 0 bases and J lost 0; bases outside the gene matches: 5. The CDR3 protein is CASSVVASGKSTDTQYF. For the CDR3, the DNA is TGTGCCAGCAGCGTAGTCGCTAGCGGGAAGAGCACAGATACGCAGTATTTT.

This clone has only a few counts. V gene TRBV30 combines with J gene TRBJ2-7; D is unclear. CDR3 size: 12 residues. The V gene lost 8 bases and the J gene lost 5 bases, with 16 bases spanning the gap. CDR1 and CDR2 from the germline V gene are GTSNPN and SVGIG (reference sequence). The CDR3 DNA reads TGTGCCGGGTCGGCGGTAGGCCACGAGCAGTACTTC. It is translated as CAGSAVGHEQYF.

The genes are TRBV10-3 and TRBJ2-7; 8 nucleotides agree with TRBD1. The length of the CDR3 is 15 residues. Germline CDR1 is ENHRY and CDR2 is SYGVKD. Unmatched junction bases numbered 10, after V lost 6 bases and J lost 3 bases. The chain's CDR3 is CAISVGQGGGYEQYF. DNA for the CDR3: TGTGCCATCAGCGTAGGACAGGGAGGAGGCTACGAGCAGTACTTC.

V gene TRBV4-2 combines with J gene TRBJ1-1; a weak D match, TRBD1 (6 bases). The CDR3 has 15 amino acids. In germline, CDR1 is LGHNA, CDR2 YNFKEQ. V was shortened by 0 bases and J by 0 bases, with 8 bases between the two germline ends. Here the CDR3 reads CASSQEQGLNTEAFF. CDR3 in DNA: TGTGCCAGCAGCCAAGAACAGGGATTGAACACTGAAGCTTTCTTT.

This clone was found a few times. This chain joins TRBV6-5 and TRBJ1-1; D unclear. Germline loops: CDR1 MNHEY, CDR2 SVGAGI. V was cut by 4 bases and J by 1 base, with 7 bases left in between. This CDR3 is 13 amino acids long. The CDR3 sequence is CASSWRGNTEAFF. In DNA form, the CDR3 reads TGTGCCAGCAGTTGGAGAGGGAACACTGAAGCTTTCTTT.

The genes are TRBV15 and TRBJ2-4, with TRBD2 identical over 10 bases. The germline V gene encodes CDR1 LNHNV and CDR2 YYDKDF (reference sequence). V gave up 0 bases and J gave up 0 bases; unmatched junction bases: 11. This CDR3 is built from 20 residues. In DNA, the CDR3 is TGTGCCACCAGCAGAGAATTCCAGCGGGGGGGCAAACTAGCCAAAAACATTCAGTACTTC. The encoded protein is CATSREFQRGGKLAKNIQYF.

The CDR3 here is CASSSQGDTQYF. DNA for the CDR3: TGTGCCAGCAGTTCCCAAGGGGATACGCAGTATTTT. The chain uses TRBV6-6 and TRBJ2-3; D is unclear. Trimming left V 4 bases short and J 6 bases short, with 8 bases between. CDR1 and CDR2 from the germline V gene are MNHNY and SVGAGI (reference sequence). The CDR3 length is 12 residues.

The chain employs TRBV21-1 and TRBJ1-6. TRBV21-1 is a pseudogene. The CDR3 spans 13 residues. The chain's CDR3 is CASRGNYNSPLHF. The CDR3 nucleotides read TGTGCCAGCAGGGGGAACTATAATTCACCCCTCCACTTT.